One sample yielded the 15 T cell receptor beta chains listed below, sequenced in a study of OX40 agonist ivuxolimab in advanced cancers. Data came from immunoSEQ multiplex PCR; TCRdb stores just in-frame clones and leaves some out. The repertoire includes 37,000 or so clones, roughly 80% of them detected once, and approximately 37% sits in the top ten. The sequenced sample was CD4+ or CD8+ T cells sorted from blood, obtained in a trial of the OX40 agonist ivuxolimab. These receptors originate from an adult with an advanced solid tumor such as melanoma, head and neck, liver or kidney cancer.

CDR3 nucleotides: TGCGCCAGCAGCCCCGGGACTAGCGTCGACTACGAGCAGTACTTC. This codes for CASSPGTSVDYEQYF. The chain is built from TRBV5-1 and TRBJ2-7; 10 bases map to TRBD2. The CDR3 is made up of 15 amino acids. CDR1 SGHRS and CDR2 YFSETQ come from the germline V gene. Losses at the gene ends were 4 bases for V and 3 bases for J; bases not matched to a gene: 7.

This clone was counted a single time. This chain connects TRBV6-5 to TRBJ2-4; no definite D call. Germline CDR1 MNHEY, CDR2 SVGAGI. The ends were cut back, 6 bases at V and 0 bases at J, with 6 bases in the middle. This CDR3 is 13 amino acids long. In DNA form, the CDR3 reads TGTGCCAGCAGAATGCTAGCCAAAAACATTCAGTACTTC. Its protein product is CASRMLAKNIQYF.

The V call is TRBV6-5, the J call TRBJ1-4, with TRBD1 as a possible D gene (6 bases). The germline V gene has CDR1 MNHEY and CDR2 SVGAGI. The length of the CDR3 is 14 residues. V lost 2 bases, J lost 3 bases, and 7 bases lay in between. CDR3 region: CASSYGQPNEKLFF. The CDR3 DNA sequence: TGTGCCAGCAGTTACGGACAGCCTAATGAAAAACTGTTTTTT.

The genes are TRBV29-1 and TRBJ2-7, with 7 bases that match TRBD1. The CDR3 is made up of 12 amino acids. Unmatched junction bases numbered 6, after V lost 7 bases and J lost 3 bases. The germline CDR1 and CDR2 sequences are SQVTM and ANQGSEA. The DNA for the CDR3 is TGCAGCGCCCGACAGGGCAACTACGAGCAGTACTTC. Amino acids: CSARQGNYEQYF.

The genes are TRBV6-4 and TRBJ1-1; D might be TRBD1 (6 bases). Germline assignment: CDR1 MRHNA and CDR2 SNTAGT. V lost 2 bases and J lost 4, with 8 bases in between. The CDR3 covers 13 residues. The CDR3 coding sequence is TGTGCCAGCAGTGACCCGGACAGCACTGAAGCTTTCTTT. It encodes CASSDPDSTEAFF.

V is TRBV9 and J is TRBJ2-2; TRBD1 agrees at 7 bases. The V gene's germline CDR1 is SGDLS and CDR2 YYNGEE. There are 15 residues in the CDR3. With V trimmed by 5 bases and J by 9 bases, 13 bases remained unmatched. The CDR3 loop reads CASSPDREWLRELFF. CDR3 DNA sequence: TGTGCCAGCAGTCCTGACAGGGAATGGCTCCGGGAGCTGTTTTTT.

The V and J genes are TRBV7-7 and TRBJ2-7; 10 bases align to TRBD1. The CDR3 has 15 amino acids. V lost 5 bases and J lost 6; bases outside the gene matches: 10. Germline lookup yields CDR1 SSHAT and CDR2 FNYEAQ (reference sequence). The CDR3 DNA sequence: TGTGCCAGCAGCGCTCAGGACAGGGGGTGTCGCGAGCAGTACTTC. Protein product: CASSAQDRGCREQYF.

This clone has a single count. CDR3 in amino acids: CASSPTAGNYGYTF. CDR3 bases: TGTGCCAGCTCTCCCACAGCAGGGAACTATGGCTACACCTTC. V gene TRBV27 combines with J gene TRBJ1-2; a possible D gene is TRBD1 (5 bases). Trimming left V 8 bases short and J 2 bases short, with 15 bases between. The CDR3 totals 14 residues. Germline V gene lookup returns CDR1 MNHEY and CDR2 SMNVEV (reference sequence).

This chain joins TRBV6-1 and TRBJ2-2; 10 positions agree with TRBD2. Germline values: CDR1 MNHNS, CDR2 SASEGT. J gave up 3 bases and V 5 bases, and 0 bases lay outside the gene matches. The CDR3 spans 14 residues. In DNA form, the CDR3 reads TGTGCCAGCAGTAGCGGGAGGGACACCGGGGAGCTGTTTTTT. Protein sequence: CASSSGRDTGELFF.

The chain combines TRBV7-8 with TRBJ2-5, with D possibly matching TRBD1 (5 bases). CDR1 is SGHVS, CDR2 FQNEAQ, per germline. The germline V and J ends were trimmed by 4 bases and 2 bases, with 11 bases remaining between them. This CDR3 region has 14 residues. The CDR3 here is CASSSRQTQETQYF. CDR3 DNA sequence: TGTGCCAGCAGCTCGCGACAGACTCAAGAGACCCAGTACTTC.

This chain joins TRBV9 and TRBJ1-5; 10 nucleotides line up with TRBD1. The trim removed 2 bases at V and 7 bases at J, leaving 6 bases unmatched. The CDR3 contains 15 residues. Germline values: CDR1 SGDLS, CDR2 YYNGEE. The CDR3 protein is CASSVTGDRGQPQHF. The DNA of the CDR3 is TGTGCCAGCAGCGTGACAGGGGACAGGGGACAGCCCCAGCATTTT.

The chain combines TRBV2 with TRBJ2-7; D uncertain. V lost 9 bases to trimming and J lost 2 bases, with 14 bases between them. CDR3 size: 13 residues. Germline CDR1 and CDR2: SNHLY and FYNNEI. CDR3 DNA sequence: TGTGCCAGTCGTGGAACTGGCACCTACGAGCAGTACTTC. It encodes CASRGTGTYEQYF.

Details on this clone: The junction and the germline gene differ at one end; a read error may be behind it. Other DNA sequences in this specimen translate into the identical CDR3. This sequence joins TRBV4-1 and TRBJ2-6; no reliable D call. Germline V gene data show CDR1 as MGHRA and CDR2 as YSYEKL. CDR3 size: 17 residues. The CDR3 region has the DNA TGCGCCAGTAGCCAAGAGCCTTATAGCTCTGGGGCCAACGTCCTGACTTTC. It encodes CASSQEPYSSGANVLTF.

V gene TRBV4-1 combines with J gene TRBJ1-2; D is perhaps TRBD1 (5 bases). Germline CDR1 is MGHRA and CDR2 is YSYEKL. Trimming removed 0 bases at V and 4 bases at J, with 15 bases between. The CDR3 extends over 16 amino acids. The CDR3 here is CASSQDIDWGSYGYTF. The CDR3 DNA reads TGCGCCAGCAGCCAAGATATAGATTGGGGCAGCTATGGCTACACCTTC.

To note about this clone: The same CDR3 can be traced to other DNA sequences in this sample. The J gene is TRBJ1-1, the V gene TRBV19, with unresolved D. This CDR3 region has 13 residues. V dropped 3 bases and J dropped 4 bases, with 9 bases sitting between them. The germline V gene encodes CDR1 LNHDA and CDR2 SQIVND (reference sequence). The CDR3 here is CASSIGVGTEAFF. Here the CDR3 DNA reads TGTGCCAGTAGTATTGGGGTGGGCACTGAAGCTTTCTTT.